This TCR beta chain was identified during a study of shared clonotypes between healthy human individuals. Sequencing was performed with immunoSEQ multiplex PCR; in TCRdb, only in-frame clones are kept and a portion is missing. This table holds millions of clones, roughly 93% found once. The CDR3 loop spans 14 amino acids. The trim removed 5 bases at V and 7 bases at J, leaving 10 bases unmatched. Germline assignment: CDR1 SGHTA and CDR2 FQGNSA. The chain has TRBV7-2 and TRBJ2-5; 7 bases are a match to TRBD2. The sample comprised naive CD4+ T cells from PBMCs. Subset meaning: CD45RA+ positively selected. This TCR came from a man between 18 and 29 years old in good health. Some clones in this sample may be carry-over from other donors' samples. The CDR3 region has the DNA TGTGCCAGCAGCCTAGGGGCGGGAGCATTGACCCAGTACTTC. This gives the protein CASSLGAGALTQYF.